This T cell receptor (beta chain) was obtained from a study of blood T cell repertoires in COVID-19. Whole-study context: There were acute and convalescent COVID-19 samples, and they came from the United States, Italy and Spain.

The germline V gene encodes CDR1 SGHTA and CDR2 FQGTGA. The CDR3 length is 14 residues. The V gene end was trimmed by 2 bases and the J gene end by 6 bases; junction bases not matched to a gene: 4. Recovered Cohort 3 donors showed two negative PCRs, clearance, or symptom resolution. Original processing notes: The assay estimated nucleated cells by amplifying reference gene primers. TCRdb keeps only in-frame clones here, not all; method: immunoSEQ multiplex PCR. V, J and clone size are taken as reported in that table, and D and trimming were inferred from the DNA itself. The profile shows approximately 200,000 clones, about 85% of them singletons.

The V and J genes are TRBV7-3 and TRBJ2-3, with 8 bases lining up with TRBD1. Sequenced: PBMCs or T cells enriched from blood (not recorded which). The sequence was collected from a man aged 40-55 years who had recovered from COVID-19. CDR3 DNA sequence: TGTGCCAGCAGCTTATTGGGACAGGCCGATACGCAGTATTTT. This encodes CASSLLGQADTQYF.